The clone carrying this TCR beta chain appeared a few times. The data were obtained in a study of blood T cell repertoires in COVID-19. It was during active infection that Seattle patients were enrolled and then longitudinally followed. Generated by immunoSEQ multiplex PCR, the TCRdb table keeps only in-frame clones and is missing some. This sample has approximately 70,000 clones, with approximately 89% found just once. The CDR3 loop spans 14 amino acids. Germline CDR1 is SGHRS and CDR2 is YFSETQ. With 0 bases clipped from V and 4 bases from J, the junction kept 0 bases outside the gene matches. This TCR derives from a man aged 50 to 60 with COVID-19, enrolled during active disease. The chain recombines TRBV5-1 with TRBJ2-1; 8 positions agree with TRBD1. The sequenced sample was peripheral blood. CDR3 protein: CASSLGQGYNEQFF. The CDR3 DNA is TGCGCCAGCAGCTTGGGACAGGGGTACAATGAGCAGTTCTTC.